The clone carrying this T cell receptor (beta chain) showed up just once. What it recognizes is unknown. V lost 5 bases to trimming and J lost 10 bases; unmatched junction nucleotides: 15. CDR1 and CDR2 from the germline V gene are SGHRS and YFSETQ. The CDR3 is 15 residues long. The data were obtained in a study of T cell responses to AZD1222 COVID-19 vaccine. Sequenced by immunoSEQ multiplex PCR; TCRdb stores in-frame clones only, minus some. The data show 100,000 to 150,000 clones, with 70% to 90% seen just once and 10% to 15% held by the top ten. General study points: There were mostly white British donors and more females than males, and clonal diversity was possibly underestimated.

This clonotype was sampled from an adult in good health. The sequencing here drew on peripheral blood, taken on day 0 of AZD1222 vaccination. This rearrangement joins TRBV5-1 to TRBJ2-1, with 7 positions matching TRBD2. DNA of the CDR3: TGCGCCAGCAGGTCCGGACTAGAACAACCGGAGGAGCAGTTCTTC. Its translation is CASRSGLEQPEEQFF.